The clone carrying this T cell receptor beta chain turned up a few times. Its specificity is unknown. The study ran its PCR with 60 Vbeta and 13 Jbeta primers. The method was immunoSEQ multiplex PCR; TCRdb's version includes in-frame clones alone and lacks a portion of them. The repertoire holds about 190,000 clones, with roughly 80% as singletons. This record comes from a study of cytomegalovirus exposure and HLA in healthy donors. Study details: Within an early data release were 65 million to 90 million unique TCRs drawn from HLA-typed donors. Findings of the study overall: Within a later analysis, the majority of CMV-associated TCR beta chains appeared HLA-restricted.

The CDR3 runs 14 residues. CDR1 and CDR2 (germline): SGHNT, YENEEA. V lost 1 base to trimming and J lost 3 bases, with 7 bases between them. The chain joins TRBV11-3 to TRBJ2-1; D not certain. The clonotype originates from a man aged 35-49 years in good health and CMV-seropositive. The sequencing input was PBMCs. The CDR3 nucleotides read TGTGCCAGCAGCTTAGCCCGGTACTACAATGAGCAGTTCTTC. It codes for CASSLARYYNEQFF.